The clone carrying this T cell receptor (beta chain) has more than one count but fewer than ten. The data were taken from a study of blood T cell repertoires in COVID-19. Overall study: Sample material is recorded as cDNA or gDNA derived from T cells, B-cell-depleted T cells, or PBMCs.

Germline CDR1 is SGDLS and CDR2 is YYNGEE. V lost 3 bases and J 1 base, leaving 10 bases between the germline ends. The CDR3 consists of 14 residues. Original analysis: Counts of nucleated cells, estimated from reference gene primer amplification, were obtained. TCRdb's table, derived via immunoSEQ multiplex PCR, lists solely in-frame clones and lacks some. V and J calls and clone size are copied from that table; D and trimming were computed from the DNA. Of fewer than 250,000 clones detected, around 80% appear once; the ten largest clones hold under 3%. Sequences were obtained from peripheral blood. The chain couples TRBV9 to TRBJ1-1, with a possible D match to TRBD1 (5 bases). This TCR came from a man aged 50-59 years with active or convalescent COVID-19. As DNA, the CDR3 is TGTGCCAGCAGCGCCGCCACAGGGAACACTGAAGCTTTCTTT. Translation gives CASSAATGNTEAFF.